This is a list of T cell receptor beta chains from one sample in a study of regulatory T cells in long-lasting Graves disease. TCRdb passed the multiplex PCR reads through MiXCR, listing each CDR3 protein once. The sample has 250,000 to 300,000 distinct CDR3 sequences, 18% seen once. In addition, the sample was reused for a study of T cells in Graves' hyperthyroidism and ophthalmopathy.

The specimen was peripheral blood mononuclear cells (PBMCs), collected at new diagnosis, from a patient treated with antithyroid drugs. The receptors originated from a woman between 25 and 40 years old with Graves disease. Both conserved end residues are part of each CDR3. D genes are given only for firm matches. A row's size may be missing; if present it is once, few, many or a size class.

V	D	J	size	CDR3	DNA
TRBV20-1	TRBD1	TRBJ2-1	.	CSAHIGTGKGNGQFF	TGCAGTGCTCATATCGGGACAGGGAAGGGCAATGGGCAGTTCTTC
TRBV29-1	.	TRBJ1-2	many	CSVRTPVYYTF	TGCAGCGTCCGGACACCTGTTTACTACACCTTC
TRBV12-3/TRBV12-4	.	TRBJ1-2	many	CASTRGGGNYGYTF	TGTGCCAGCACCCGGGGAGGGGGGAACTATGGCTACACCTTC
TRBV3-1	.	TRBJ2-5	many	CASSQEAKETQYF	TGTGCCAGCAGCCAAGAGGCGAAAGAGACCCAGTACTTC
TRBV19	.	TRBJ1-1	many	CASRVDRPTTEAFF	TGTGCCAGTAGAGTGGACAGACCTACCACTGAAGCTTTCTTT
TRBV5-1	.	TRBJ1-2	few	CASTREDFNYGYTF	TGCGCCAGCACCAGAGAAGACTTTAACTATGGCTACACCTTC
TRBV4-2	.	TRBJ1-6	many	CASSAPGDYNSPLHF	TGTGCCAGCAGCGCGCCGGGGGACTATAATTCACCCCTCCACTTT
TRBV5-5	.	TRBJ1-1	many	CASGSGRNTEAFF	TGTGCCAGCGGGAGCGGGAGAAACACTGAAGCTTTCTTT
TRBV18	.	TRBJ1-6	many	CASSPTGDNSPLHF	TGTGCCAGCTCACCCACGGGGGATAATTCACCCCTCCACTTT
TRBV18	.	TRBJ1-1	many	CASSQVAEAFF	TGTGCCAGCTCACAAGTCGCGGAAGCTTTCTTT
TRBV28	TRBD2	TRBJ2-5	.	CASTSSGTVETQYF	TGTGCCAGCACCTCTAGCGGGACTGTGGAGACCCAGTACTTC
TRBV5-1	.	TRBJ1-2	many	CASSLDGDTNYGYTF	TGCGCCAGCAGCTTGGACGGAGATACTAACTATGGCTACACCTTC
TRBV6-1	.	TRBJ1-3	.	CASESGPGNTIYF	TGTGCCAGCGAGAGTGGCCCTGGAAACACCATATATTTT
TRBV12-3/TRBV12-4	.	TRBJ1-2	many	CASSFGREPNYYGYTF	TGTGCCAGCAGTTTCGGGAGGGAACCAAACTACTATGGCTACACCTTC
TRBV20-1	.	TRBJ1-1	many	CSARRQLNTEAFF	TGCAGTGCTAGACGCCAATTGAACACTGAAGCTTTCTTT
TRBV16	.	TRBJ1-1	.	CASSQSYGNTEAFF	TGTGCCAGCAGCCAATCGTACGGGAACACTGAAGCTTTCTTT
TRBV5-1	TRBD1	TRBJ1-4	many	CASSYRGVTEKLFF	TGCGCCAGCAGCTACAGGGGTGTGACTGAAAAACTGTTTTTT
TRBV6-1	.	TRBJ2-5	.	CASSLPMETQYF	TGTGCCAGCAGTCTGCCGATGGAGACCCAGTACTTC